The text below deals with one TCR beta chain. The sample is drawn from a study of cytotoxic CD8 clonotypes in ibrutinib-treated CLL. The CDR3 consists of 16 residues. Germline V CDR1 and CDR2: SGHRS, YFSETQ. Trimming stripped 2 bases from V and 10 bases from J, with 22 bases between. TCRdb keeps only in-frame clones here, not all; method: immunoSEQ multiplex PCR. The table includes fewer than 300,000 clones, roughly three quarters detected once. The input for sequencing was PBMCs, taken at disease progression, from a patient treated with ibrutinib. This chain connects TRBV5-1 to TRBJ2-1, with D perhaps given as TRBD1 or TRBD2 (5 bases each). The receptor was derived from a human donor with chronic lymphocytic leukemia. CDR3 residues: CASSFRLQALEGEQFF. CDR3 bases: TGCGCCAGCAGCTTCCGACTTCAAGCTCTTGAGGGGGAGCAGTTCTTC.